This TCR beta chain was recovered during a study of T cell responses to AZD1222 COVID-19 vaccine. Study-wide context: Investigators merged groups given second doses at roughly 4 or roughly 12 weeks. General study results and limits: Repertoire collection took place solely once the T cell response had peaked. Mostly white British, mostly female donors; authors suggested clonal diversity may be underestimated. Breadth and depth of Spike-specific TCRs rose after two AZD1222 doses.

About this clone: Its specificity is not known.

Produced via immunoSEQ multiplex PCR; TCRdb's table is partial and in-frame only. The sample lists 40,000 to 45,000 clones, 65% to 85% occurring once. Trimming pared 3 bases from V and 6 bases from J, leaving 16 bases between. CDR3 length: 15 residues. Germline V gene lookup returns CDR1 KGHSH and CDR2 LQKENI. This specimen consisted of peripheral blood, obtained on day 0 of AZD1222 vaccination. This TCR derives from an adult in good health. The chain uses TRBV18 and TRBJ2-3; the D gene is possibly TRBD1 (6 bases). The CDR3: CASSPGRRGGDTQYF. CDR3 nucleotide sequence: TGTGCCAGCTCACCTGGTCGCAGGGGTGGGGATACGCAGTATTTT. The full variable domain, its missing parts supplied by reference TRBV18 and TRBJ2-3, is NAGVMQNPRHLVRRRGQEARLRCSPMKGHSHVYWYRQLPEEGLKFMVYLQKENIIDESGMPKERFSAEFPKEGPSILRIQQVVRGDSAAYFCASSPGRRGGDTQYFGPGTRLTVL.